This T cell receptor (beta chain) was obtained from a study of blood T cell repertoires in COVID-19. Turning to the study itself: Sources were T cells, B-cell-depleted T cells, or PBMCs; the material itself was cDNA or gDNA.

The CDR3 totals 14 residues. Germline V gene sequence: CDR1 SGDLS, CDR2 YYNGEE. J was trimmed by 5 bases and V by 1 base; bases with no gene match: 3. TCRdb's copy holds only in-frame clones and misses some; the assay was immunoSEQ multiplex PCR. Among 150,000 to 250,000 clones listed, about 95% were seen once. The TCR was taken from a man in his thirties or forties with COVID-19, enrolled during active disease. Sample: peripheral blood. The chain recombines TRBV9 with TRBJ2-5; TRBD1 agrees at 9 bases. The CDR3 here is CASSVTGGWETQYF. The CDR3, as DNA: TGTGCCAGCAGCGTAACAGGGGGCTGGGAGACCCAGTACTTC.